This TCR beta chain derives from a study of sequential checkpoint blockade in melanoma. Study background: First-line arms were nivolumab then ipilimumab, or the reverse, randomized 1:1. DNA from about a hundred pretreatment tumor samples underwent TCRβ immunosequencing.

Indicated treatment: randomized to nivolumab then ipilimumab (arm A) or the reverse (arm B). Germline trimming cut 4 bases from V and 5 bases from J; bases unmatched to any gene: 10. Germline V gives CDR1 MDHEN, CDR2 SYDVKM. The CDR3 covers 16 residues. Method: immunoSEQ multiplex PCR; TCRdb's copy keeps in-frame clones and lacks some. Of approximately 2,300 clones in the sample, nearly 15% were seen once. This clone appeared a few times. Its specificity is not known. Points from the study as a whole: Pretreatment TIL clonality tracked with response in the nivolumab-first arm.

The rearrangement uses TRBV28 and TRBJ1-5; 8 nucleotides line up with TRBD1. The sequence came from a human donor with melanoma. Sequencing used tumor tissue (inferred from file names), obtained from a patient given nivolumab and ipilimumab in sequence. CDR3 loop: CASSSWTGRSDQPQHF. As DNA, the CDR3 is TGTGCCAGCAGTTCTTGGACAGGGAGGAGCGATCAGCCCCAGCATTTT.